This T cell receptor beta chain was captured in a study of regulatory T cells in long-lasting Graves disease. In the study overall: For a period under 3 months, newly diagnosed Graves' patients had taken antithyroid drugs. General study points: TRBV28, TRBJ1-2 and TRBJ2-5 were favored in persistent disease.

Time point indicated: newly diagnosed GD, antithyroid drugs for less than 3 months. The authors made the TCR library using RNA they extracted from PBMCs. This clonotype was detected many times. The antigen remains undetermined. Building the TCR beta libraries relied on iRepertoire HTBI primers, and CDR3 regions underwent Arm-PCR. TCRdb re-called the multiplex PCR reads through MiXCR, storing one row per CDR3 protein. The profile covers about 560,000 distinct CDR3 sequences, with more than 15% appearing a single time and about 11% taken by the ten largest. CDR1 is DFQATT, CDR2 SNEGSKA, per germline (reference sequence). The CDR3 is 16 amino acids. Losses at the gene ends were 6 bases for V and 6 bases for J; bases not matched to a gene: 10. These data also formed part of another study, on T cells in Graves' hyperthyroidism and ophthalmopathy. From that report: Each diagnosis drew on symptoms, thyroxine, TRAb, thyroid ultrasound and orbital computed tomography findings. In blood, most of the thyroid clonotypes expanded above 0.001 were also present.

The TCR comes from a young man with Graves disease. This chain connects TRBV20-1 to TRBJ2-1, with 14 bases identical to TRBD2. The sequenced sample was peripheral blood mononuclear cells (PBMCs), obtained at new diagnosis, from a patient treated with antithyroid drugs. CDR3 coding DNA: TGCAGTGCCAGAAAGCTCGGGACTAGCGGGAGCAATGAGCAGTTCTTC. This gives the protein CSARKLGTSGSNEQFF.